These 23 T cell receptor beta chains were sequenced from one sample in a study of CD4+ T cells in melanoma. The table came from immunoSEQ multiplex PCR; TCRdb's copy has only in-frame clones and leaves some out. The table has 20,000 to 25,000 clones, almost 85% seen once. Sequenced: cells from a culture (not recorded whether cultured in vitro). These receptors were obtained from a human donor with melanoma.

The V call is TRBV5-1, the J call TRBJ2-1; 9 positions match TRBD2. Germline V gene lookup returns CDR1 SGHRS and CDR2 YFSETQ. The CDR3 has 18 residues. V lost 2 bases to trimming and J lost 0 bases; unmatched junction nucleotides: 9. In nucleotides, the CDR3 is TGCGCCAGCAGCTTATTAGCGGGGGTCCCCAGCTCCTACAATGAGCAGTTCTTC. This gives the protein CASSLLAGVPSSYNEQFF.

This chain links TRBV5-6 with TRBJ1-4; the D is unclear. In germline, CDR1 is SGHDT, CDR2 YYEEEE. Trimming cost V 4 bases and J 5 bases, with 9 bases left between them. The CDR3 spans 13 residues. As DNA, the CDR3 is TGTGCCAGCAGCCTGGGAGGGAATGAAAAACTGTTTTTT. It is translated as CASSLGGNEKLFF.

V usage is TRBV2 and J usage is TRBJ2-5; D tentatively reads TRBD1 or TRBD2 (5 bases each). This CDR3 comprises 11 residues. Per the germline V gene, CDR1 is SNHLY and CDR2 is FYNNEI. V lost 6 bases to trimming and J lost 11 bases, with 13 bases between them. The CDR3 sequence: CASREGMEQYF. The CDR3 DNA follows: TGTGCCAGCAGAGAGGGGATGGAGCAGTACTTC. The whole variable domain, remainder taken from reference TRBV2 and TRBJ2-5, is EPEVTQTPSHQVTQMGQEVILRCVPISNHLYFYWYRQILGQKVEFLVSFYNNEISEKSEIFDDQFSVERPDGSNFTLKIRSTKLEDSAMYFCASREGMEQYFGPGTRLLVL.

The chain uses TRBV7-9 and TRBJ2-2; D not certain. V was pared by 5 bases and J by 5 bases, with 18 bases between. CDR1 is SEHNR and CDR2 is FQNEAQ in the germline V gene (reference sequence). This CDR3 comprises 16 residues. In DNA form, the CDR3 reads TGTGCCAGCAGCGTACCCGGGTCCCGTCGGACCGGGGAGCTGTTTTTT. Residues: CASSVPGSRRTGELFF.

The rearrangement joins TRBV5-3 to TRBJ1-4, with D unresolved. TRBV5-3 is flagged as an ORF with uncertain function. Trimming removed 1 base at V and 10 bases at J, with 14 bases between. The CDR3 is 14 amino acids. The CDR3 coding sequence is TGTGCCAGAAGCTTGCCTACCGTAAGAGGAAAACTGTTTTTT. The encoded protein is CARSLPTVRGKLFF.

The V call is TRBV11-2, the J call TRBJ2-3; D not resolved. V was pared by 2 bases and J by 0 bases, with 12 bases between. The CDR3 totals 16 residues. CDR1 is SGHAT, CDR2 FQNNGV, per germline. The CDR3 DNA reads TGTGCCAGCAGCTTAATGAGCTCCAGGAGCACAGATACGCAGTATTTT. It encodes CASSLMSSRSTDTQYF. The entire variable domain, with the rest obtained from reference TRBV11-2 and TRBJ2-3, is as follows: EAGVAQSPRYKIIEKRQSVAFWCNPISGHATLYWYQQILGQGPKLLIQFQNNGVVDDSQLPKDRFSAERLKGVDSTLKIQPAKLEDSAVYLCASSLMSSRSTDTQYFGPGTRLTVL.

The chain employs TRBV5-1 and TRBJ2-5; the D gene is possibly TRBD2 (7 bases). The CDR3 runs 14 residues. Germline-derived CDR1 and CDR2 are SGHRS and YFSETQ. V lost 4 bases to trimming and J lost 1 base, with 11 bases between them. The CDR3 loop reads CASSGGGSQETQYF. As DNA, the CDR3 is TGCGCCAGCAGCGGCGGGGGCAGCCAAGAGACCCAGTACTTC.

The chain carries TRBV4-1 and TRBJ2-2, with D perhaps matching TRBD2 (5 bases). Germline CDR1 reads MGHRA; CDR2 reads YSYEKL. The V gene lost 4 bases and the J gene lost 4 bases, with 16 bases spanning the gap. The CDR3 is 16 amino acids. CDR3 amino acids: CASSRAGILFTGELFF. In DNA, the CDR3 is TGCGCCAGCAGCCGAGCCGGGATCCTATTCACCGGGGAGCTGTTTTTT.

The chain links TRBV5-1 to TRBJ1-6; perhaps TRBD1 as D (5 bases). Trimming pared 6 bases from V and 7 bases from J, leaving 11 bases between. The CDR3 has 13 residues. Per the germline V gene, CDR1 is SGHRS and CDR2 is YFSETQ. CDR3 in DNA: TGCGCCAGCAAAGTTGGGGACAATTCACCCCTCCACTTT. Its protein is CASKVGDNSPLHF.

The chain carries TRBV19 and TRBJ1-2; D is possibly TRBD1 (5 bases). V lost 1 base and J lost 4, with 7 bases in between. The CDR3 runs to 13 residues. Looked up from germline, CDR1 is LNHDA and CDR2 is SQIVND (reference sequence). The CDR3 DNA sequence: TGTGCCAGTAGTATAGGGGGGACCTATGGCTACACCTTC. It is translated as CASSIGGTYGYTF.

V gene TRBV5-1 combines with J gene TRBJ2-6, with D uncertain. Trimming removed 1 base at V and 1 base at J, with 12 bases between. Germline assignment: CDR1 SGHRS and CDR2 YFSETQ. The CDR3 contains 17 residues. CDR3 sequence (DNA): TGCGCCAGCAGCTTGTCTGTCTTGGGATCTGGGGCCAACGTCCTGACTTTC. Translation gives CASSLSVLGSGANVLTF.

In this sample, this clone turned up a few times. The genes are TRBV6-5 and TRBJ2-3; possible D gene TRBD2, 6 bases. The CDR3 loop spans 15 amino acids. The V gene lost 9 bases and the J gene lost 4 bases, with 20 bases spanning the gap. Germline V gene data show CDR1 as MNHEY and CDR2 as SVGAGI. The DNA of the CDR3 is TGTGCCAGTGGAAGAGGAGGGGATCGGGCAGATACGCAGTATTTT. It yields the protein CASGRGGDRADTQYF.

CDR3 nucleotides: TGTGCCAGCACTGGGGCATCGGGAAACACCATATATTTT. Its translation is CASTGASGNTIYF. The V gene is TRBV7-8, the J gene TRBJ1-3; D might be TRBD1 (5 bases). The CDR3 loop spans 13 amino acids. Germline values: CDR1 SGHVS, CDR2 FQNEAQ. Trimming took 7 bases from V and 4 from J, leaving 11 bases between them.

This clone was counted a few times. This rearrangement joins TRBV29-1 to TRBJ2-4; D uncertain. Germline CDR1 reads SQVTM; CDR2 reads ANQGSEA. Trimming pared 0 bases from V and 15 bases from J, leaving 15 bases between. The CDR3 is 12 amino acids. The CDR3 loop reads CSVEDPYPIRYF. The DNA for the CDR3 is TGCAGCGTTGAAGACCCCTACCCCATACGGTACTTC.

The gene calls are TRBV5-1 and TRBJ2-2, with 9 nucleotides matching TRBD1. The V and J ends lost 4 bases and 3 bases, in that order; junction bases with no gene match: 13. CDR3 length: 18 amino acids. Germline V lookup: CDR1 SGHRS, CDR2 YFSETQ. The CDR3 DNA is TGCGCCAGCAGCCGCAAAACCAGGACAGGGGCGGACACCGGGGAGCTGTTTTTT. It codes for CASSRKTRTGADTGELFF.

The CDR3 DNA reads as TGTGCCAGCAGCTTAGCTCCGGGGGGGGGCGGCCAGACCCAGTACTTC. Protein: CASSLAPGGGGQTQYF. The V call is TRBV7-8, the J call TRBJ2-5, with 8 bases that match TRBD2. This CDR3 comprises 16 residues. V lost 0 bases, J lost 6 bases, and 9 bases stayed unmatched. Germline CDR1 is SGHVS and CDR2 is FQNEAQ.

V and J are TRBV28 and TRBJ2-7; D unresolved. Trimming shortened V by 6 bases and J by 9 bases, and 18 bases separated the two germline ends. The CDR3 extends over 13 amino acids. The germline V gene has CDR1 MDHEN and CDR2 SYDVKM. The CDR3 protein is CASRPFEEVRQYF. The DNA of the CDR3 is TGTGCCAGCAGGCCGTTCGAGGAAGTCCGGCAGTACTTC.

This chain links TRBV7-2 with TRBJ2-6; possible D gene TRBD1, 6 bases. This CDR3 spans 17 amino acids. Trimming cost V 5 bases and J 1 base, with 15 bases left between them. CDR1 is SGHTA and CDR2 is FQGNSA in the germline V gene. The CDR3: CASSRSRGRSGANVLTF. The CDR3 DNA follows: TGTGCCAGCAGCCGTTCCAGGGGACGATCTGGGGCCAACGTCCTGACTTTC.

This chain connects TRBV6-4 to TRBJ2-1; D remains ambiguous. V lost 5 bases and J 1 base, leaving 12 bases between the germline ends. The CDR3 runs to 15 residues. Per germline, CDR1 MRHNA and CDR2 SNTAGT. In DNA, the CDR3 is TGTGCCAGCAGTAATTCTTGGGGTTCCTACAATGAGCAGTTCTTC. Translation gives CASSNSWGSYNEQFF.

The rearrangement joins TRBV5-5 to TRBJ1-6, with TRBD1 matching over 10 bases. This CDR3 is built from 14 residues. Germline V gene data show CDR1 as SGHKS and CDR2 as YYEKEE (reference sequence). The trim removed 4 bases at V and 7 bases at J, leaving 2 bases unmatched. The CDR3 region is CASSRTGGNSPLHF. The CDR3 nucleotides are TGTGCCAGCAGCAGGACAGGGGGAAATTCACCCCTCCACTTT.

This chain links TRBV2 with TRBJ2-7, with D possibly matching TRBD2 (6 bases). Trimming stripped 7 bases from V and 2 bases from J, with 12 bases between. Germline lookup yields CDR1 SNHLY and CDR2 FYNNEI. This CDR3 is built from 13 residues. The CDR3 DNA reads as TGTGCCAGCATTGGGGGGATCGCCTACGAGCAGTACTTC. Translating it yields CASIGGIAYEQYF.

The chain recombines TRBV5-1 with TRBJ2-2, with D possibly TRBD2 on 7 matching bases. Germline V CDR1 and CDR2: SGHRS, YFSETQ. The V and J ends lost 1 base and 1 base respectively, with 26 bases between them. This CDR3 comprises 21 residues. The CDR3 DNA reads as TGCGCCAGCAGCTTGAGGAGGACAGAGAATGCGGCTAGCGGGAACACCGGGGAGCTGTTTTTT. Amino acids: CASSLRRTENAASGNTGELFF.

The chain joins TRBV5-1 to TRBJ2-7, with no clear D. The germline V gene has CDR1 SGHRS and CDR2 YFSETQ. The CDR3 is 14 residues long. Trimming cost V 0 bases and J 0 bases, with 7 bases left between them. The chain's CDR3 is CASSLGPRSYEQYF. CDR3 nucleotide sequence: TGCGCCAGCAGCTTGGGCCCCCGCTCCTACGAGCAGTACTTC.